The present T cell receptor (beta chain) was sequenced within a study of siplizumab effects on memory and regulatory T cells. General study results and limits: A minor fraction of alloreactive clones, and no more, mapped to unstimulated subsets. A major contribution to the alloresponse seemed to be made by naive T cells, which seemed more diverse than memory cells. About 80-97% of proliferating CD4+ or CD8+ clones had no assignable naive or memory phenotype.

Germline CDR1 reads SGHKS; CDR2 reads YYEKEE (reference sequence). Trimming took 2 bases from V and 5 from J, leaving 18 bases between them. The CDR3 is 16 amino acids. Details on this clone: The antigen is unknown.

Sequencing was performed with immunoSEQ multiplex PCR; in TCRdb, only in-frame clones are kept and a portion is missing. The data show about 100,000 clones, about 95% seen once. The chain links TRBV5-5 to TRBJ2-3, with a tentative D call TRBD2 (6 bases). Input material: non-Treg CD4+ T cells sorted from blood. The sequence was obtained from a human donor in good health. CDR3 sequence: CASSLISQGLGDTQYF. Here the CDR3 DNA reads TGTGCCAGCAGCTTAATATCGCAGGGACTTGGAGATACGCAGTATTTT.